The rows below give T cell receptor beta chains drawn from one sample of a study of CD8 T cells in ankylosing spondylitis. Via MiXCR, TCRdb re-called the 5' RACE reads, giving one row per CDR3 protein. This table has about 440,000 distinct CDR3 sequences, 15% to 20% appearing once. The sample was blood, either unsorted or a sorted T cell fraction (not recorded which). The receptors were gathered from a male donor with ankylosing spondylitis. Each CDR3 is given with its conserved first and last residue. D genes are given only for firm matches. Expanded clones get a size class; other rows say once, few or many, or leave the size out.

-	TRBV5-1	TRBJ1-4	TRBD1	TGCGCCAGCAGCGTGACAGGGGGAAATGAAAAACTGTTTTTT	CASSVTGGNEKLFF
few	TRBV6-1	TRBJ1-3	-	TGTGCCAGCAGGCAGGGGAACTCTGGAAACACCATATATTTT	CASRQGNSGNTIYF
-	TRBV4-1	TRBJ2-7	TRBD2	TGCGCCAGCAGCCAAGTGTCTAGCGGGGGCTACGAGCAGTACTTC	CASSQVSSGGYEQYF
few	TRBV20-1	TRBJ1-6	TRBD1	TGCAGTGCTCGACAGGGGGCGACAAATAATTCACCCCTCCACTTT	CSARQGATNNSPLHF
few	TRBV29-1	TRBJ1-1	-	TGCAGCGGTGGAGAGGGATTTGAAGCTTTCTTT	CSGGEGFEAFF
many	TRBV20-1	TRBJ2-1	TRBD2	TGCAGTGCTAGAGGACTAGCGGGAGGGGACCCGCACCCCAACAATGAGCAGTTCTTC	CSARGLAGGDPHPNNEQFF
-	TRBV20-1	TRBJ1-2	-	TGCAGTGCTAGTGAGACTAACTATGGCTACACCTTC	CSASETNYGYTF
-	TRBV7-9	TRBJ2-3	TRBD2	TGTGCCAGCAGCTTCCGCGGGAGGGCCAGCACAGATACGCAGTATTTT	CASSFRGRASTDTQYF
-	TRBV28	TRBJ1-1	TRBD1	TGTGCCAGCAGTCCTCCATCAGGGGGGAACACTGAAGCTTTCTTT	CASSPPSGGNTEAFF
-	TRBV13	TRBJ2-2	-	TGTGCCAGCAGCTCGCTAGGGAGGACGACCGGGGAGCTGTTTTTT	CASSSLGRTTGELFF